This passage covers 29 T cell receptor beta chains from one sample sequenced in a study of blood T cell repertoires in COVID-19. Here immunoSEQ multiplex PCR was the method, and the copy in TCRdb shows in-frame clones only, minus some. The top ten hold 1.5% to 2% of the sample, which has more than 200,000 clones, around 90% seen once. Sequencing was performed on peripheral blood. The receptors shown here come from a man between 65 and 85 years old with acute or convalescent COVID-19.

The chain recombines TRBV19 with TRBJ2-5, with D possibly being TRBD1 (6 bases). Germline V gene lookup returns CDR1 LNHDA and CDR2 SQIVND (reference sequence). The CDR3 is made up of 14 amino acids. V dropped 3 bases and J dropped 2 bases, with 10 bases sitting between them. The CDR3 bases are TGTGCCAGTAGTATTACAGGGTCTCAAGAGACCCAGTACTTC. This sequence encodes CASSITGSQETQYF. Drawing the rest from reference TRBV19 and TRBJ2-5, the complete variable domain is DGGITQSPKYLFRKEGQNVTLSCEQNLNHDAMYWYRQDPGQGLRLIYYSQIVNDFQKGDIAEGYSVSREKKESFPLTVTSAQKNPTAFYLCASSITGSQETQYFGPGTRLLVL.

The CDR3 spells CASSSTSGRGDTQYF. The CDR3 bases are TGTGCCAGCAGCTCAACTAGCGGGAGAGGAGATACGCAGTATTTT. V and J are TRBV7-6 and TRBJ2-3; 11 positions agree with TRBD2. V trimming: 4 bases; J trimming: 5 bases; junction bases outside the gene matches: 5. The CDR3 is 15 residues long. In germline, CDR1 is SGHVS, CDR2 FNYEAQ. Combining the CDR3 with reference TRBV7-6 and TRBJ2-3 gives the whole variable domain GAGVSQSPRYKVTKRGQDVALRCDPISGHVSLYWYRQALGQGPEFLTYFNYEAQQDKSGLPNDRFSAERPEGSISTLTIQRTEQRDSAMYRCASSSTSGRGDTQYFGPGTRLTVL.

The chain links TRBV10-3 to TRBJ1-5; D gene ambiguous. In germline, CDR1 is ENHRY, CDR2 SYGVKD. V lost 0 bases and J 6 bases, leaving 9 bases between the germline ends. The CDR3 has 14 residues. CDR3 residues: CAISESTAGQPQHF. The CDR3 DNA reads as TGTGCCATCAGTGAGTCAACCGCGGGTCAGCCCCAGCATTTT.

This chain uses TRBV24-1 with TRBJ2-1; 11 positions agree with TRBD2. Germline CDR1 reads KGHDR; CDR2 reads SFDVKD. V dropped 5 bases and J dropped 7; count of bases not matched to a gene: 3. The CDR3 contains 14 residues. The CDR3 DNA follows: TGTGCCACCAGTGTAGCGGGAGGGAATAATGAGCAGTTCTTC. Protein: CATSVAGGNNEQFF.

The chain carries TRBV19 and TRBJ1-5; D not resolved. V gave up 0 bases and J gave up 0 bases, with 9 bases separating them. This CDR3 contains 16 residues. The germline V gene encodes CDR1 LNHDA and CDR2 SQIVND (reference sequence). This CDR3 is CASSIESPLSNQPQHF. CDR3 DNA sequence: TGTGCCAGTAGTATAGAGAGTCCTCTTAGCAATCAGCCCCAGCATTTT.

The genes are TRBV2 and TRBJ1-2, with 11 bases fitting TRBD1. CDR3 length: 15 residues. The V and J ends lost 5 bases and 5 bases, in that order; junction bases with no gene match: 7. Germline V gene sequence: CDR1 SNHLY, CDR2 FYNNEI. For the CDR3, the DNA is TGTGCCAGCAGTCAGGACAGGGGGCTTGCATATGGCTACACCTTC. Translated, it gives CASSQDRGLAYGYTF.

The chain joins TRBV21-1 to TRBJ2-1; TRBD2 is the table's D call, not checked against the DNA. TRBV21-1 is labeled a pseudogene. The CDR3 loop spans 20 amino acids. As DNA, the CDR3 is TGTGCCAGCAGCAAAGTTTGGACTAGCGGGAGGGCCCTGCCCTACAATGAGCAGTTCTTC. This translates into CASSKVWTSGRALPYNEQFF.

This clone was counted once. The V gene is TRBV5-1, the J gene TRBJ2-2; 9 positions agree with TRBD1. CDR3 length: 14 amino acids. Germline values: CDR1 SGHRS, CDR2 YFSETQ. V trimming: 4 bases; J trimming: 7 bases; junction bases outside the gene matches: 5. The chain's CDR3 is CASSPGQGFGELFF. CDR3 nucleotides: TGCGCCAGCAGCCCGGGACAGGGTTTCGGGGAGCTGTTTTTT.

This chain links TRBV2 with TRBJ1-1, with 7 nucleotides matching TRBD1. The CDR3 contains 14 residues. V was pared by 5 bases and J by 8 bases, with 11 bases of the junction left unmatched. Germline V gene data show CDR1 as SNHLY and CDR2 as FYNNEI. CDR3 nucleotides: TGTGCCAGCAGTACAGACAGGGACTTTTCGGAAGCTTTCTTT. It encodes CASSTDRDFSEAFF.

The chain is built from TRBV5-1 and TRBJ1-1, with a tentative D call TRBD1 (6 bases). V was pared by 4 bases and J by 1 base, with 14 bases between. CDR3 size: 15 residues. In germline, CDR1 is SGHRS, CDR2 YFSETQ. The CDR3: CASSLIGQPNTEAFF. The CDR3 nucleotides read TGCGCCAGCAGCCTTATCGGACAGCCGAACACTGAAGCTTTCTTT.

The rearrangement links TRBV11-1 to TRBJ1-5, with TRBD1 as a possible D gene (5 bases). V was pared by 4 bases and J by 5 bases, with 9 bases between. Per the germline V gene, CDR1 is SGHAT and CDR2 is FQDESV (reference sequence). This CDR3 region has 13 residues. CDR3 in amino acids: CASSWSRDQPQHF. The CDR3 DNA is TGTGCCAGCAGCTGGTCCAGGGATCAGCCCCAGCATTTT.

The chain links TRBV6-5 to TRBJ2-2, with unresolved D. The CDR3 consists of 14 residues. Germline loops: CDR1 MNHEY, CDR2 SVGAGI. Trimming removed 6 bases at V and 5 bases at J, with 13 bases between. The CDR3 reads CASRRLGPTGELFF. The CDR3 DNA follows: TGTGCCAGCAGAAGACTGGGTCCAACCGGGGAGCTGTTTTTT.

The V gene is TRBV18, the J gene TRBJ2-2; the D is unclear. The V gene lost 3 bases and the J gene lost 2 bases, with 10 bases spanning the gap. CDR1 KGHSH and CDR2 LQKENI come from the germline V gene. The CDR3 loop spans 15 amino acids. The DNA of the CDR3 is TGTGCCAGCTCACCTAGTCCCTCTAACACCGGGGAGCTGTTTTTT. Its protein is CASSPSPSNTGELFF.

J is TRBJ1-5 and V is TRBV19; no clear D gene. Trimming took 5 bases from V and 0 from J, leaving 11 bases between them. Germline CDR1 reads LNHDA; CDR2 reads SQIVND (reference sequence). The CDR3 totals 15 residues. The CDR3 loop reads CASSSRAVSNQPQHF. The CDR3, as DNA: TGTGCCAGTAGTTCGAGGGCAGTTAGCAATCAGCCCCAGCATTTT.

CDR3 nucleotide sequence: TGCGCCAGCAGCTTGGCCGTGGCTAGCGCAGAGCAGTACTTC. Residues: CASSLAVASAEQYF. V and J are TRBV5-1 and TRBJ2-7; weak D call: TRBD2 (6 bases). Germline loops: CDR1 SGHRS, CDR2 YFSETQ. The CDR3 consists of 14 residues. The ends were cut back, 0 bases at V and 7 bases at J, with 14 bases in the middle.

The genes are TRBV5-6 and TRBJ2-3, with D possibly being TRBD2 (6 bases). This CDR3 is built from 15 residues. V was pared by 6 bases and J by 1 base, with 15 bases between. CDR1 is SGHDT and CDR2 is YYEEEE in the germline V gene. The CDR3 protein is CASTRGWEGTDTQYF. The DNA of the CDR3 is TGTGCCAGCACCCGGGGGTGGGAAGGCACAGATACGCAGTATTTT.

This chain joins TRBV5-1 and TRBJ1-3, with TRBD1 matching 7 bases. CDR1 SGHRS and CDR2 YFSETQ come from the germline V gene. V shed 4 bases, J shed 10 bases, and the junction held 8 bases outside the gene matches. This CDR3 is built from 13 residues. The CDR3 spells CASSLTGRETIYF. The CDR3, as DNA: TGCGCCAGCAGCCTGACAGGGAGAGAAACCATATATTTT.

V is TRBV2 and J is TRBJ2-1; D ambiguous. The germline V gene has CDR1 SNHLY and CDR2 FYNNEI. With 6 bases removed from V and 8 bases from J, the gap between germline ends came to 20 bases. The CDR3 sequence is 15 residues long. CDR3: CASRVSAAARYEQFF. CDR3 bases: TGTGCCAGCAGGGTCTCCGCGGCTGCTAGGTATGAGCAGTTCTTC.

The CDR3, as DNA: TGTGCCAGCAGTGCCGGGACAGGGCAACTAGAGACCCAGTACTTC. Protein sequence: CASSAGTGQLETQYF. The rearrangement links TRBV28 to TRBJ2-5, with TRBD1 matching over 9 bases. The CDR3 contains 15 residues. Looked up from germline, CDR1 is MDHEN and CDR2 is SYDVKM. The trim removed 5 bases at V and 4 bases at J, leaving 8 bases unmatched.

The chain is built from TRBV19 and TRBJ1-4; D is perhaps TRBD1 (5 bases). CDR3 length: 16 residues. With 10 bases removed from V and 0 bases from J, the gap between germline ends came to 18 bases. CDR1 is LNHDA, CDR2 SQIVND, per germline (reference sequence). CDR3 nucleotides: TGTGCCACCGGGGGGGGTGCGGCCGCAACTAATGAAAAACTGTTTTTT. This translates into CATGGGAAATNEKLFF.

J is TRBJ2-1 and V is TRBV7-9; 13 positions agree with TRBD2. The ends lost 7 bases at V and 9 bases at J; junction bases unmatched: 9. CDR1 is SEHNR, CDR2 FQNEAQ, per germline (reference sequence). The CDR3 loop spans 15 amino acids. DNA for the CDR3: TGTGCCAGCACCCCAGGACTAGCGGGAGAAGGTGAGCAGTTCTTC. The encoded protein is CASTPGLAGEGEQFF.

The chain is built from TRBV2 and TRBJ1-6, with unresolved D. Germline V CDR1 and CDR2: SNHLY, FYNNEI. There are 16 residues in the CDR3. With 5 bases removed from V and 0 bases from J, the gap between germline ends came to 11 bases. CDR3 DNA: TGTGCCAGCAGTATAGACGCTAGCTCCTATAATTCACCCCTCCACTTT. Translated, it gives CASSIDASSYNSPLHF.

This chain uses TRBV2 with TRBJ2-2; 9 nucleotides match TRBD1. V shed 6 bases and J 8 bases; nucleotides not matched to a gene: 10. This CDR3 region has 15 residues. The germline V gene has CDR1 SNHLY and CDR2 FYNNEI. The CDR3 DNA is TGTGCCAGCAGCCCCGACAGGGGGAGTGCTGGGGAGCTGTTTTTT. It yields the protein CASSPDRGSAGELFF.

The chain carries TRBV7-2 and TRBJ2-2, with unresolved D. The CDR3 consists of 15 residues. V dropped 5 bases and J dropped 7 bases, with 17 bases sitting between them. Germline V lookup: CDR1 SGHTA, CDR2 FQGNSA. The DNA of the CDR3 is TGTGCCAGCAGCCCCGGAGCACCTTTGGGCGGGGAGCTGTTTTTT. As protein: CASSPGAPLGGELFF.

The chain joins TRBV5-1 to TRBJ1-1; 8 bases are a match to TRBD1. This CDR3 region has 18 residues. Germline assignment: CDR1 SGHRS and CDR2 YFSETQ. Trimming at V came to 0 bases and at J to 1 base, leaving 11 bases not matched to a gene. The CDR3 sequence: CASSLGQGAGLGNTEAFF. In DNA, the CDR3 is TGCGCCAGCAGCTTGGGGCAGGGGGCCGGTCTAGGGAACACTGAAGCTTTCTTT.

Here the CDR3 reads CAWRILAGVYNEQFF. CDR3 in DNA: TGTGCCTGGAGGATACTAGCGGGAGTATACAATGAGCAGTTCTTC. The J gene is TRBJ2-1, the V gene TRBV30, with 11 bases that match TRBD2. This CDR3 has 15 amino acids. Per germline, CDR1 GTSNPN and CDR2 SVGIG (reference sequence). V trimming: 3 bases; J trimming: 4 bases; junction bases outside the gene matches: 5.

The chain recombines TRBV14 with TRBJ1-5; TRBD1 is a possible D gene (6 bases). The CDR3 is made up of 13 amino acids. Trimming cost V 0 bases and J 6 bases, with 6 bases left between them. The V gene's germline CDR1 is SGHDN and CDR2 FVKESK. CDR3 sequence (DNA): TGTGCCAGCAGCCAAGAACAGGGTCAGCCCCAGCATTTT. Amino acids: CASSQEQGQPQHF.

The V and J genes are TRBV6-5 and TRBJ2-5; D remains ambiguous. V was cut by 6 bases and J by 5 bases, with 10 bases left in between. Germline loops: CDR1 MNHEY, CDR2 SVGAGI. CDR3 length: 12 residues. Here the CDR3 reads CASSRVEETQYF. The CDR3 DNA is TGTGCCAGCAGCCGGGTCGAGGAGACCCAGTACTTC.

DNA of the CDR3: TGCGCCAGCAGCCTTGACAGAAGTCGCGAAAAACTGTTTTTT. Protein: CASSLDRSREKLFF. The chain employs TRBV4-1 and TRBJ1-4, with D tentatively TRBD1 (5 bases). Germline V gene lookup returns CDR1 MGHRA and CDR2 YSYEKL. Trimming cost V 4 bases and J 8 bases, with 14 bases left between them. The CDR3 has 14 residues.